One sample yielded the 11 T cell receptor beta chains listed below, sequenced in a study of Ad26.COV2.S vaccination and SARS-CoV-2 variants. Using immunoSEQ multiplex PCR, the repertoire was profiled, and TCRdb retains in-frame clones only, with some absent. Of roughly 380,000 clones in the sample, 90% to 95% are singletons; the top ten hold under 4%. This material consisted of peripheral blood, taken after recovery from COVID-19. These receptors came from a human donor who had recovered from COVID-19.

The chain couples TRBV21-1 to TRBJ1-2. TRBV21-1 is annotated as a pseudogene. CDR3 length: 17 residues. Written as DNA, the CDR3 is TGTGCCAGCAGCAAAGTTATAAGGGGGGGCCAAAACTATGGCTACACCTTC. Protein product: CASSKVIRGGQNYGYTF.

This clone was detected only once. The chain joins TRBV6-5 to TRBJ1-1; no definite D call. The germline V gene encodes CDR1 MNHEY and CDR2 SVGAGI. CDR3 size: 13 residues. The germline V and J ends were trimmed by 6 bases and 4 bases, with 12 bases remaining between them. CDR3 protein: CASSVGSVTEAFF. In DNA, the CDR3 is TGTGCCAGCAGCGTGGGCTCGGTCACTGAAGCTTTCTTT.

The rearrangement links TRBV4-1 to TRBJ2-7, with unresolved D. V was clipped by 4 bases and J by 1 base, with 14 bases between them. The CDR3 contains 15 residues. The germline V gene has CDR1 MGHRA and CDR2 YSYEKL. The CDR3 here is CASSPTSGSSYEQYF. As DNA, the CDR3 is TGCGCCAGCAGCCCCACCTCCGGGTCTTCCTACGAGCAGTACTTC.

For this clone: Other DNA sequences in this sample translate to the same CDR3. The chain uses TRBV5-6 and TRBJ2-7, with a weak D call TRBD2 (6 bases). The CDR3 runs 13 residues. Germline V gene sequence: CDR1 SGHDT, CDR2 YYEEEE. V lost 4 bases, J lost 0 bases, and 8 bases lay in between. This chain's CDR3 is CASSPGLSYEQYF. CDR3 bases: TGTGCCAGCAGCCCGGGACTCTCCTACGAGCAGTACTTC.

This clone occurred once. Different DNA sequences within this sample yield the same CDR3. The chain is built from TRBV5-4 and TRBJ1-1, with a possible D match to TRBD1 (6 bases). CDR1 and CDR2 (germline): SGHNT, YYREEE (reference sequence). V dropped 2 bases and J dropped 8 bases, with 19 bases sitting between them. CDR3 length: 15 residues. The CDR3 region is CASSFTGAGTSEAFF. The CDR3 coding sequence is TGTGCCAGCAGCTTCACGGGGGCCGGGACATCAGAAGCTTTCTTT.

This chain uses TRBV2 with TRBJ2-2; D not certain. V lost 7 bases and J 6 bases, leaving 6 bases between the germline ends. CDR1 is SNHLY, CDR2 FYNNEI, per germline. The CDR3 is 11 residues long. The CDR3 bases are TGTGCCAGCAAGGAAGCCGGGGAGCTGTTTTTT. Translation gives CASKEAGELFF.

The chain couples TRBV5-1 to TRBJ2-5, with D possibly being TRBD1 (6 bases). The V gene's germline CDR1 is SGHRS and CDR2 YFSETQ. The V gene lost 4 bases and the J gene lost 1 base, with 11 bases spanning the gap. The CDR3 sequence is 14 residues long. The CDR3 nucleotides are TGCGCCAGCAGCCCAGGGGCCCGCCAAGAGACCCAGTACTTC. Translated, it gives CASSPGARQETQYF.

The table lists this clone with a count of one. This chain joins TRBV27 and TRBJ2-3; tentatively, D is TRBD2 (5 bases). Germline CDR1 and CDR2: MNHEY and SMNVEV (reference sequence). The V and J ends lost 4 bases and 1 base respectively, with 27 bases between them. The CDR3 contains 20 residues. The CDR3 sequence is CASSSRLPQNPLSGTDTQYF. Here the CDR3 DNA reads TGTGCCAGCAGTTCCCGACTACCCCAAAACCCCCTGAGTGGCACAGATACGCAGTATTTT.

The chain couples TRBV4-3 to TRBJ2-6; no definite D call. Looked up from germline, CDR1 is LGHNA and CDR2 is YSLEER. The V end was cut by 0 bases, the J end by 0 bases, with 9 bases between. The CDR3 is 17 amino acids. CDR3 sequence (DNA): TGCGCCAGCAGCCAAGATATTTCTTACTCTGGGGCCAACGTCCTGACTTTC. It specifies CASSQDISYSGANVLTF.

The J gene is TRBJ1-4, the V gene TRBV11-2; D gene uncertain. Germline V gene data show CDR1 as SGHAT and CDR2 as FQNNGV. The CDR3 length is 14 residues. Trimming shortened V by 2 bases and J by 5 bases, and 9 bases separated the two germline ends. This CDR3 reads CASSLNGRNEKLFF. For the CDR3, the DNA is TGTGCCAGCAGCTTAAACGGAAGGAATGAAAAACTGTTTTTT.

The chain recombines TRBV21-1 with TRBJ1-5. TRBV21-1 is a listed pseudogene. This CDR3 comprises 17 residues. Here the CDR3 reads CASSNGGWRRSNQPQHF. The CDR3 bases are TGTGCCAGCAGCAACGGAGGATGGAGGAGAAGCAATCAGCCCCAGCATTTT.